This TCR beta chain was identified in a study of blood T cells in healthy people across ages. Regarding the study as a whole: Naive CD4+ cell counts and diversity both ran higher in long-lived than in aged donors. Roughly linear age-related decline in beta diversity appeared, significant by age around 40. Donor CMV infection status was unknown, possibly confounding age-related changes in expanded clonotypes.

Remarks on this clonotype: Its cognate antigen is unknown.

Primers used in a second PCR of roughly 6 to 11 cycles were a sample-barcoded 5' primer and a J-beta primer mix. All cDNA molecules were each tagged by a template-switch adaptor with 12 random nucleotides. Each CDR3 protein gets one entry after TCRdb re-called the 5' RACE reads with MiXCR. The table includes roughly 1.5 million distinct CDR3 sequences, approximately 43% detected once. The ends were cut back, 3 bases at V and 6 bases at J, with 12 bases in the middle. Germline V gene lookup returns CDR1 GTSNPN and CDR2 SVGIG (reference sequence). This CDR3 has 13 amino acids. Source material: blood. The origin of this receptor is a woman aged 18-35 years in good health. The J gene is TRBJ1-5, the V gene TRBV30; TRBD1 might be the D (6 bases). This chain's CDR3 is CAWSQQGPQPQHF. The DNA of the CDR3 is TGTGCCTGGAGCCAACAGGGACCTCAGCCCCAGCATTTT.